This paragraph reports one T cell receptor beta chain. Its antigen target is currently unknown. No base quality information exists; no much larger clone differs at one position. The CDR1 and CDR2 encoded by the germline V gene are SGHDT and YYEEEE. Reading from cysteine to phenylalanine, the CDR3 counts 15 amino acids. The read is trimmed to its CDR3 DNA, 45 bases read in frame from base 1. V lost 4 bases and J lost 6 bases; the stretch between them is 16 bases long. This sample was included in a study of beta chain features in type 1 diabetes (dated by TCRdb to the late 2010s). About the investigation overall: Patients and healthy donors did not differ in mean age, gender distribution, total cell number or subset yield. Across all samples, around 99 million sorted cells were examined, and cell number per subset correlated strongly with RNA yield. In the study, TCRB repertoires of sorted circulating CD4+ T cell subsets from recently diagnosed type 1 diabetes patients were compared with those of matched healthy donors. Naive and central memory subsets were obtained from all 30 or so donors, but regulatory and stem cell-like memory subsets were isolated from only 8 patients and roughly eight healthy donors. What the authors observed across the whole study: Only small numbers of individuals were included in the HLA sub-analyses, which left unresolved whether HLA type had any influence on TCRB rearrangement. Naive, central memory and regulatory TCRB repertoires appeared to be more similar among patients than among healthy donors. Because cDNA rather than genomic DNA was sequenced, highly expressing activated cells could have been over-represented, although no difference in activation and CD3 levels was found between groups. Fewer insertions and more nucleotide deletions at VDJ recombination sites were observed in patients with type 1 diabetes, implying thymic rearrangement abnormalities. PCR might favor shorter templates, but patient and control samples were amplified and corrected together, so any skew would affect both groups equally. A moderate but significant shortening of TCRB CDR3 length was observed in type 1 diabetes patients in all four CD4+ subsets.

The entire amount of isolated RNA was reverse transcribed using the High Capacity cDNA Reverse Transcription Kit, so the sequenced TCRB transcripts were expressed ones. Naive, central memory and regulatory T cell samples underwent deep immunoSEQ sequencing, averaging around 3.7 million total reads per sample. Sorted cells were lysed in RLT buffer, and RNA was extracted using DNase-treated RNeasy Micro or Mini kits according to cell number. Each cell subset was processed on its own to prevent cross-contamination, while patient and healthy donor samples were processed together. TCRB sequences were amplified from cDNA with the immunoSEQ multiplex PCR, producing 87-bp fragments spanning the CDR3 region. Amplicons were sequenced on the Illumina HiSeq platform. Under the source paper's analysis protocol: PCR bias was computationally corrected using synthetic template baselines, reads within Hamming distance 2 were collapsed, and singletons that could not be merged were discarded. Reads were aligned against IMGT to assign V, D and J genes, CDR3 length and insertions or deletions at six rearrangement sites. Within each subset, clonotype counts were normalized to sorted cell number, and only after that were true diversity and Gini coefficients computed with the tcR R package. Repertoire sharing was quantified using the overlap coefficient calculated on TCRB nucleotide sequences. Out-of-frame TCRB sequences from naive cells were analyzed as a proxy for the pre-selection repertoire. TCRdb holds this immuneACCESS table with in-frame rearrangements only. Some clones are missing; in checked studies, unresolved V genes explain under half, and the rest has no known cause. V and J calls plus clone size are reproduced from that table; the DNA served to infer D and trimming. Present in this sample are about 740,000 clones, roughly 13% of which were seen just once. Clones ranked in the top ten supply approximately 0.022% of the sample.

From each donor, a single peripheral blood sample of 90 to 150 mL on average was drawn into heparinised tubes. Naive, central memory, regulatory and stem cell-like memory CD4+ T cells were sorted on a BD FACSAria II using a panel including CD45RO, CCR7, CD25, CD127, CD95 and CD27. Purity was above 98% for every sorted population. PBMCs were isolated immediately by Lymphoprep density gradient centrifugation and stained directly without culture. So that batch effects would be minimized, each experiment stained and sorted samples in pairs, pairing one healthy donor with one patient. This chain is built from TRBV5-6 and TRBJ1-4; there is no confident call for the D gene. The receptor comes from a young man with type 1 diabetes. Material: naive CD4+ T cells from blood. Explained via the paper, the cell subset or site label denotes: true naive CD4+ T cells. The CDR3 protein is CASSQIRVGDEKLFF. The DNA sequence reads TGTGCCAGCAGCCAGATACGGGTTGGGGATGAAAAACTGTTTTTT.